These 30 T cell receptor beta chains originate from one sample sequenced in a study of technical replicates of blood from several donors. Using immunoSEQ multiplex PCR, the repertoire was profiled, and TCRdb retains in-frame clones only, with some absent. The sample consists of 79,000 or so clones, 90% to 95% of them appearing once. The material sequenced was T cells isolated from PBMCs. These receptors came from a human donor in good health.

The rearrangement joins TRBV19 to TRBJ2-7, with 9 bases identical to TRBD1. V gave up 11 bases and J gave up 3 bases; unmatched junction bases: 5. Germline V gene data show CDR1 as LNHDA and CDR2 as SQIVND (reference sequence). The CDR3 contains 12 residues. In DNA form, the CDR3 reads TGTGCCGCCGGGACAGGGCTCTACGAGCAGTACTTC. Protein sequence: CAAGTGLYEQYF. Full variable domain (rest looked up from reference TRBV19 and TRBJ2-7): DGGITQSPKYLFRKEGQNVTLSCEQNLNHDAMYWYRQDPGQGLRLIYYSQIVNDFQKGDIAEGYSVSREKKESFPLTVTSAQKNPTAFYLCAAGTGLYEQYFGPGTRLTVT.

The V and J genes are TRBV27 and TRBJ1-4; 8 nucleotides line up with TRBD1. The CDR3 covers 13 residues. Germline lookup yields CDR1 MNHEY and CDR2 SMNVEV (reference sequence). V shed 7 bases and J 8 bases; nucleotides not matched to a gene: 6. The CDR3 nucleotides read TGTGCCAGCATCGGACAGGGAAACGAAAAACTGTTTTTT. This translates into CASIGQGNEKLFF.

The chain combines TRBV4-1 with TRBJ2-1; 11 bases align to TRBD2. Germline loops: CDR1 MGHRA, CDR2 YSYEKL. Unmatched junction bases numbered 0, after V lost 0 bases and J lost 2 bases. This CDR3 has 16 amino acids. The CDR3 bases are TGCGCCAGCAGCCAAGAACTAGCGGGAGCCTACAATGAGCAGTTCTTC. Amino acid sequence: CASSQELAGAYNEQFF.

The chain recombines TRBV28 with TRBJ2-7; 7 bases align to TRBD2. V lost 6 bases, J lost 4 bases, and 21 bases stayed unmatched. The CDR3 consists of 18 residues. Germline V gene lookup returns CDR1 MDHEN and CDR2 SYDVKM. The CDR3 sequence is CASRAPSGASLVRYEQYF. The CDR3 region has the DNA TGTGCCAGCAGAGCCCCCAGCGGGGCGTCTCTTGTTAGGTACGAGCAGTACTTC.

The chain carries TRBV28 and TRBJ2-3; 7 nucleotides align to TRBD2. This CDR3 spans 15 amino acids. V lost 3 bases and J lost 4; bases outside the gene matches: 7. Germline values: CDR1 MDHEN, CDR2 SYDVKM. DNA for the CDR3: TGTGCCAGCAGTTTTGGGGAGGGATTGGCAGATACGCAGTATTTT. This codes for CASSFGEGLADTQYF.

The chain has TRBV5-1 and TRBJ2-1; 10 nucleotides match TRBD1. With V trimmed by 4 bases and J by 3 bases, 10 bases remained unmatched. The CDR3 contains 17 residues. Germline CDR1 SGHRS, CDR2 YFSETQ. CDR3 loop: CASSKEAGTGVYNEQFF. The CDR3 DNA is TGCGCCAGCAGCAAGGAGGCCGGGACAGGGGTCTACAATGAGCAGTTCTTC.

As for this clone: Distinct nucleotide sequences in the sample also encode this CDR3. The V call is TRBV5-4, the J call TRBJ2-7; TRBD2 agrees at 11 bases. Germline lookup yields CDR1 SGHNT and CDR2 YYREEE (reference sequence). V was pared by 2 bases and J by 4 bases, with 5 bases of the junction left unmatched. The CDR3 loop spans 15 amino acids. CDR3 residues: CASSFTSGSSYEQYF. The DNA for the CDR3 is TGTGCCAGCAGCTTTACTAGCGGGAGTTCTTACGAGCAGTACTTC.

The chain joins TRBV9 to TRBJ2-1; 7 bases map to TRBD1. After removal of 4 bases from V and 2 bases from J, the junction contained 6 bases not matched to a gene. The CDR3 is 15 residues long. Germline V gene data show CDR1 as SGDLS and CDR2 as YYNGEE. The CDR3 loop reads CASSPRQGTYNEQFF. CDR3 nucleotide sequence: TGTGCCAGCAGCCCCCGACAGGGCACCTACAATGAGCAGTTCTTC.

The rearrangement uses TRBV5-8 and TRBJ1-1, with D perhaps TRBD1 (6 bases). Per the germline V gene, CDR1 is SGHTS and CDR2 is YDEGEE. Trimming shortened V by 2 bases and J by 4 bases, and 15 bases separated the two germline ends. The CDR3 consists of 15 residues. CDR3 coding DNA: TGTGCCAGCAGCTTACTGGGGGCACCAGGCACTGAAGCTTTCTTT. It is translated as CASSLLGAPGTEAFF.

The CDR3 protein is CASSEVGQDGYEQYF. In nucleotides, the CDR3 is TGTGCCAGCAGTGAAGTAGGTCAGGATGGATACGAGCAGTACTTC. V gene TRBV2 combines with J gene TRBJ2-7; D gene ambiguous. Trimming shortened V by 1 base and J by 4 bases, and 14 bases separated the two germline ends. Looked up from germline, CDR1 is SNHLY and CDR2 is FYNNEI. The CDR3 runs 15 residues.

The rearrangement uses TRBV7-9 and TRBJ1-1, with TRBD1 as a possible D gene (5 bases). The CDR3 loop spans 12 amino acids. Per germline, CDR1 SEHNR and CDR2 FQNEAQ (reference sequence). V gave up 5 bases and J gave up 1 base, with 5 bases separating them. In nucleotides, the CDR3 is TGTGCCAGCAGCAGGGGGAACACTGAAGCTTTCTTT. Translation gives CASSRGNTEAFF.

This sequence joins TRBV4-3 and TRBJ2-1, with D maybe TRBD2 (6 bases). The CDR3 is made up of 15 amino acids. The germline V gene encodes CDR1 LGHNA and CDR2 YSLEER. V was trimmed by 2 bases and J by 4 bases, leaving 12 bases between them. This CDR3 is CASSQKAGSYNEQFF. CDR3 DNA sequence: TGCGCCAGCAGCCAAAAAGCGGGTTCTTACAATGAGCAGTTCTTC.

The J gene is TRBJ2-5, the V gene TRBV4-1, with D maybe TRBD2 (5 bases). Germline CDR1 and CDR2: MGHRA and YSYEKL. CDR3 size: 15 residues. V was shortened by 4 bases and J by 5 bases, with 17 bases between the two germline ends. CDR3 amino acids: CASSLLRGSGETQYF. In DNA form, the CDR3 reads TGCGCCAGCAGCCTTCTTCGGGGATCGGGGGAGACCCAGTACTTC.

This clone was seen a single time. The gene calls are TRBV9 and TRBJ2-1; D is unclear. There are 14 residues in the CDR3. Germline CDR1 and CDR2: SGDLS and YYNGEE. Trimming removed 6 bases at V and 6 bases at J, with 16 bases between. The CDR3 spells CASIGEEVGNEQFF. As DNA, the CDR3 is TGTGCCAGCATTGGAGAAGAAGTAGGCAATGAGCAGTTCTTC.

The genes are TRBV4-2 and TRBJ2-1; D is possibly TRBD2 (5 bases). CDR1 and CDR2 from the germline V gene are LGHNA and YNFKEQ. The V and J ends lost 4 bases and 4 bases respectively, with 8 bases between them. This CDR3 is built from 13 residues. As DNA, the CDR3 is TGTGCCAGCAGCCCCGGACTTTACAATGAGCAGTTCTTC. Its protein product is CASSPGLYNEQFF.

The V and J genes are TRBV2 and TRBJ2-1; 8 bases map to TRBD1. CDR3 length: 13 amino acids. Unmatched junction bases numbered 7, after V lost 7 bases and J lost 8 bases. Per germline, CDR1 SNHLY and CDR2 FYNNEI. The CDR3 protein is CASTIDRGHEQFF. CDR3 nucleotide sequence: TGTGCCAGCACCATCGACAGGGGACATGAGCAGTTCTTC.

This clone appeared once. This chain joins TRBV4-1 and TRBJ1-5; 8 bases are shared with TRBD1. Looked up from germline, CDR1 is MGHRA and CDR2 is YSYEKL. The CDR3 has 15 residues. V gave up 3 bases and J gave up 6 bases; unmatched junction bases: 7. CDR3 region: CASSQGGQGLQPQHF. In DNA, the CDR3 is TGCGCCAGCAGCCAGGGTGGACAGGGCCTTCAGCCCCAGCATTTT.

The rearrangement joins TRBV5-8 to TRBJ2-3; 12 positions agree with TRBD2. Germline V gene sequence: CDR1 SGHTS, CDR2 YDEGEE. CDR3 size: 18 residues. V lost 0 bases, J lost 1 base, and 6 bases stayed unmatched. In nucleotides, the CDR3 is TGTGCCAGCAGCTTGGGGACTAGCGGGACAGTTGGCACAGATACGCAGTATTTT. It is translated as CASSLGTSGTVGTDTQYF.

The CDR3 loop is CASSQDLGGDQPQHF. DNA for the CDR3: TGCGCCAGCAGCCAAGATCTAGGGGGGGATCAGCCCCAGCATTTT. V is TRBV4-3 and J is TRBJ1-5, with a weak D call TRBD1 (6 bases). Trimming stripped 0 bases from V and 5 bases from J, with 11 bases between. The CDR3 has 15 amino acids. Germline CDR1 is LGHNA and CDR2 is YSLEER.

The chain's CDR3 is CASRRQGETNTEAFF. Here the CDR3 DNA reads TGTGCCAGTAGGCGACAGGGAGAAACGAACACTGAAGCTTTCTTT. The V gene is TRBV6-5, the J gene TRBJ1-1, with 7 bases lining up with TRBD1. The V gene end was trimmed by 9 bases and the J gene end by 1 base; junction bases not matched to a gene: 11. The CDR3 consists of 15 residues. Germline-derived CDR1 and CDR2 are MNHEY and SVGAGI.

The chain combines TRBV4-1 with TRBJ1-3, with a possible D match to TRBD1 (6 bases). CDR1 is MGHRA, CDR2 YSYEKL, per germline. Trimming stripped 0 bases from V and 6 bases from J, with 12 bases between. The CDR3 totals 15 residues. The CDR3 region has the DNA TGCGCCAGCAGCCAAGAGCGGGGGGGGGCAAACACCATATATTTT. Translated: CASSQERGGANTIYF.

The chain joins TRBV7-2 to TRBJ1-1, with 7 nucleotides matching TRBD1. The J segment lost 5 bases and the V segment lost 4 bases, leaving 10 bases of the junction unmatched. This CDR3 contains 15 residues. Germline CDR1 is SGHTA and CDR2 is FQGNSA. In nucleotides, the CDR3 is TGTGCCAGCAGCTCTAGACAGGGTACGGGGACTGAAGCTTTCTTT. Its protein product is CASSSRQGTGTEAFF.

This clone was seen a single time. The V and J genes are TRBV2 and TRBJ1-2, with 9 bases identical to TRBD1. V lost 10 bases, J lost 2 bases, and 5 bases stayed unmatched. The germline V gene encodes CDR1 SNHLY and CDR2 FYNNEI. The CDR3 runs 13 residues. The CDR3 DNA is TGTGCCATCGACAGGGGGGCGAACTATGGCTACACCTTC. It codes for CAIDRGANYGYTF.

In nucleotides, the CDR3 is TGTGCCAGCAGCGAGGGTACAGGGGGTAGCACTGAAGCTTTCTTT. Translation gives CASSEGTGGSTEAFF. The chain couples TRBV5-4 to TRBJ1-1, with 8 positions matching TRBD1. The CDR3 runs 15 residues. Per the germline V gene, CDR1 is SGHNT and CDR2 is YYREEE (reference sequence). The V gene end was trimmed by 4 bases and the J gene end by 4 bases; junction bases not matched to a gene: 9.

The chain couples TRBV19 to TRBJ2-7; D perhaps matches TRBD1 (6 bases). Per the germline V gene, CDR1 is LNHDA and CDR2 is SQIVND (reference sequence). Trimming pared 6 bases from V and 0 bases from J, leaving 12 bases between. The CDR3 is 14 residues long. CDR3 in amino acids: CASSQTGLSYEQYF. CDR3 DNA sequence: TGTGCCAGTAGCCAGACAGGTCTCTCCTACGAGCAGTACTTC.

This clone was seen once. The chain uses TRBV4-1 and TRBJ2-3, with 9 bases lining up with TRBD2. V was clipped by 1 base and J by 2 bases; unmatched bases: 4. CDR1 is MGHRA, CDR2 YSYEKL, per germline. This CDR3 spans 16 amino acids. DNA of the CDR3: TGCGCCAGCAGCCAAGTCGGCGGGAGGGACACAGATACGCAGTATTTT. This sequence encodes CASSQVGGRDTDTQYF.

This clone was counted only a few times. The chain combines TRBV7-3 with TRBJ1-2; 9 bases match TRBD1. The J segment lost 3 bases and the V segment lost 5 bases, leaving 1 base of the junction unmatched. The CDR3 length is 13 residues. Germline CDR1 SGHTA, CDR2 FQGTGA. Written as DNA, the CDR3 is TGTGCCAGCAGCCGGACAGGGGACTATGGCTACACCTTC. Residues: CASSRTGDYGYTF.

The chain recombines TRBV14 with TRBJ2-7; 12 bases fit TRBD2. Germline V CDR1 and CDR2: SGHDN, FVKESK. The V and J ends lost 1 base and 2 bases, in that order; junction bases with no gene match: 0. The CDR3 is made up of 15 amino acids. This CDR3 is CASSQGLAGAYEQYF. The CDR3 nucleotides are TGTGCCAGCAGCCAAGGACTAGCGGGAGCCTACGAGCAGTACTTC.

The CDR3 sequence is CASSALQGNTEAFF. The CDR3 coding sequence is TGCGCCAGCAGCGCTCTACAGGGAAACACTGAAGCTTTCTTT. The J gene is TRBJ1-1, the V gene TRBV5-1; TRBD1 is a possible D gene (6 bases). Germline CDR1 reads SGHRS; CDR2 reads YFSETQ. Trimming shortened V by 4 bases and J by 2 bases, and 12 bases separated the two germline ends. The CDR3 runs 14 residues.

The rearrangement uses TRBV7-9 and TRBJ1-1; D might be TRBD1 (5 bases). This CDR3 spans 17 amino acids. Per germline, CDR1 SEHNR and CDR2 FQNEAQ (reference sequence). V was trimmed by 3 bases and J by 0 bases, leaving 17 bases between them. In DNA, the CDR3 is TGTGCCAGCAGCTTTTGGGGGGGACGGCCGATGAACACTGAAGCTTTCTTT. Translation: CASSFWGGRPMNTEAFF.